One sample yielded the 17 T cell receptor beta chains listed below, sequenced in a study of neurological immune-mediated disorders. Via MiXCR, TCRdb re-called the 5' RACE reads, giving one row per CDR3 protein. The data show about 66,000 distinct CDR3 sequences, with more than 7.5% seen just once and roughly an eighth held by the top ten. The time point here: longitudinal time-point 2. Sequenced material: PBMCs. These receptors came from a man aged 25 to 45 in good health.

The sample holds many counts of this clonotype. The chain combines TRBV12-3 or TRBV12-4 with TRBJ1-4; the D gene is possibly TRBD1 (5 bases). Trimming removed 2 bases from V and 5 bases from J, with 6 bases in between. This CDR3 contains 13 residues. The CDR3 spells CASSLQGNEKLFF. DNA of the CDR3: TGTGCCAGCAGTTTACAGGGAAATGAAAAACTGTTTTTT.

This clonotype came up many times. This chain links TRBV15 with TRBJ1-3, with D hard to call. Trimming took off 0 bases at V and 1 base at J, with 7 bases between the two ends. There are 15 residues in the CDR3. Per germline, CDR1 LNHNV and CDR2 YYDKDF (reference sequence). The CDR3 sequence is CATSRESRSGNTIYF. CDR3 bases: TGTGCCACCAGCAGAGAGTCCCGATCTGGAAACACCATATATTTT.

The sample holds many counts of this clonotype. V and J are TRBV20-1 and TRBJ1-4, with D tentatively TRBD1 (5 bases). Germline lookup yields CDR1 DFQATT and CDR2 SNEGSKA (reference sequence). CDR3 length: 13 amino acids. Trimming pared 3 bases from V and 16 bases from J, leaving 21 bases between. The CDR3 sequence is CSARAVNGQGGFF. The DNA for the CDR3 is TGCAGTGCTAGGGCCGTCAACGGCCAGGGAGGGTTTTTT.

Many counts were recorded for this clonotype. The chain recombines TRBV5-1 with TRBJ1-1; 8 bases line up with TRBD1. Trimming cost V 2 bases and J 0 bases; bases outside gene matches: 3. CDR1 and CDR2 from the germline V gene are SGHRS and YFSETQ. This CDR3 is built from 15 residues. The CDR3 is CASSFTGGLNTEAFF. In DNA form, the CDR3 reads TGCGCCAGCAGCTTTACAGGGGGTTTGAACACTGAAGCTTTCTTT. Full variable domain (remainder filled in from reference TRBV5-1 and TRBJ1-1): KAGVTQTPRYLIKTRGQQVTLSCSPISGHRSVSWYQQTPGQGLQFLFEYFSETQRNKGNFPGRFSGRQFSNSRSEMNVSTLELGDSALYLCASSFTGGLNTEAFFGQGTRLTVV.

This clonotype appeared many times. This rearrangement joins TRBV20-1 to TRBJ1-1; D is possibly TRBD1 (5 bases). The V end was cut by 6 bases, the J end by 5 bases, with 16 bases between. The germline V gene encodes CDR1 DFQATT and CDR2 SNEGSKA (reference sequence). This CDR3 comprises 13 residues. CDR3 in amino acids: CSAARQGVTEAFF. CDR3 DNA: TGCAGTGCCGCGCGGCAGGGAGTTACTGAAGCTTTCTTT.

This clonotype was seen many times. This chain joins TRBV7-2 and TRBJ2-5, with D perhaps matching TRBD2 (6 bases). The CDR3 runs to 14 residues. Germline V gene data show CDR1 as SGHTA and CDR2 as FQGNSA. V lost 5 bases and J 4 bases, leaving 14 bases between the germline ends. CDR3 sequence reads: CASSLGGVSETQYF. Here the CDR3 DNA reads TGTGCCAGCAGCCTCGGGGGAGTCTCAGAGACCCAGTACTTC.

Ten or more counts support this clonotype. The chain links TRBV29-1 to TRBJ1-2; D remains unclear. CDR1 is SQVTM, CDR2 ANQGSEA, per germline. V was trimmed by 6 bases and J by 2 bases, leaving 10 bases between them. This CDR3 has 12 residues. The CDR3: CSVLQGNYGYTF. The CDR3 nucleotides read TGCAGCGTATTGCAAGGGAACTATGGCTACACCTTC. Full variable domain (remainder filled in from reference TRBV29-1 and TRBJ1-2): SAVISQKPSRDICQRGTSLTIQCQVDSQVTMMFWYRQQPGQSLTLIATANQGSEATYESGFVIDKFPISRPNLTFSTLTVSNMSPEDSSIYLCSVLQGNYGYTFGSGTRLTVV.

In this sample, this clonotype turned up many times. The gene calls are TRBV20-1 and TRBJ2-1; 8 bases agree with TRBD2. CDR1 is DFQATT, CDR2 SNEGSKA, per germline (reference sequence). The CDR3 contains 17 residues. V was pared by 0 bases and J by 6 bases, with 13 bases of the junction left unmatched. The DNA of the CDR3 is TGCAGTGCTAGAGACTTGAGCGCAGGTAGCGGGACCAATGAGCAGTTCTTC. Its protein is CSARDLSAGSGTNEQFF.

This clonotype was detected many times. The rearrangement joins TRBV9 to TRBJ2-1; D possibly corresponds to TRBD2 (6 bases). The V end lost 0 bases, the J end lost 7 bases, and 11 bases lay between the germline ends. There are 14 residues in the CDR3. Germline lookup yields CDR1 SGDLS and CDR2 YYNGEE. DNA for the CDR3: TGTGCCAGCAGCGTAGGCGGGACGGGAAATGAGCAGTTCTTC. Translated, it gives CASSVGGTGNEQFF.

This clonotype was seen many times. The gene calls are TRBV3-1 and TRBJ2-1; no clear D gene. Deletions cut 4 bases from V and 4 bases from J, with 14 bases between. There are 15 residues in the CDR3. Germline V gene sequence: CDR1 LGHDT, CDR2 YNNKEL (reference sequence). CDR3 loop: CASSRRKDGYNEQFF. The CDR3 nucleotides are TGTGCCAGCAGCCGGAGAAAGGACGGATACAATGAGCAGTTCTTC.

This clonotype was detected ten times or more. The chain uses TRBV7-2 and TRBJ2-7, with D perhaps matching TRBD2 (5 bases). The CDR3 contains 13 residues. V was trimmed by 3 bases and J by 7 bases, leaving 13 bases between them. From germline, CDR1 is SGHTA and CDR2 FQGNSA. The CDR3 region has the DNA TGTGCCAGCAGCTTTCCTCCAACTAGGGAGCAGTACTTC. Protein sequence: CASSFPPTREQYF.

This clonotype was detected ten times or more. V and J are TRBV29-1 and TRBJ1-5; 8 bases are shared with TRBD1. The CDR3 spans 15 residues. From germline, CDR1 is SQVTM and CDR2 ANQGSEA. Trimming at V came to 2 bases and at J to 3 bases, leaving 6 bases not matched to a gene. The DNA for the CDR3 is TGCAGCGTTGAAATAGGGACAGGATTCAATCAGCCCCAGCATTTT. Translated: CSVEIGTGFNQPQHF.

This clonotype has a count of ten or more. The V gene is TRBV20-1, the J gene TRBJ1-5; 7 bases are shared with TRBD1. The CDR3 loop spans 15 amino acids. Germline CDR1 is DFQATT and CDR2 is SNEGSKA (reference sequence). The CDR3 DNA is TGCAGGGAGCCGAACCGGGACAGACAAAATCAGCCCCAGCATTTT. Translation gives CREPNRDRQNQPQHF.

This clonotype showed up many times. V usage is TRBV10-2 and J usage is TRBJ2-4; no reliable D call. The CDR3 consists of 16 residues. CDR1 WSHSY and CDR2 SAAADI come from the germline V gene. Trimming removed 0 bases at V and 0 bases at J, with 9 bases between. The CDR3 DNA reads as TGCGCCAGCAGTGAGTCGAGTGGGTTAGCCAAAAACATTCAGTACTTC. Translating it yields CASSESSGLAKNIQYF.

This clonotype was detected many times. The J gene is TRBJ1-3, the V gene TRBV20-1; D gene ambiguous. Looked up from germline, CDR1 is DFQATT and CDR2 is SNEGSKA (reference sequence). The CDR3 sequence is 15 residues long. V gave up 5 bases and J gave up 4 bases, with 18 bases separating them. Here the CDR3 DNA reads TGCAGTGCTCGACCCCCCGTAGGAGCCGGAAACACCATATATTTT. This translates into CSARPPVGAGNTIYF.

This clonotype has a count of ten or more. The chain combines TRBV11-1 with TRBJ2-5; either TRBD1 or TRBD2 may fit D (5 bases each). The V end was cut by 5 bases, the J end by 0 bases, with 16 bases between. The CDR3 has 16 amino acids. CDR1 is SGHAT and CDR2 is FQDESV in the germline V gene (reference sequence). The CDR3 bases are TGTGCCAGCAGCCCGAGGACTGCGACAGACCAAGAGACCCAGTACTTC. It encodes CASSPRTATDQETQYF.

The sample holds many counts of this clonotype. The chain carries TRBV7-9 and TRBJ2-5; TRBD2 aligns across 9 bases. Germline V gene sequence: CDR1 SEHNR, CDR2 FQNEAQ (reference sequence). The CDR3 is made up of 12 amino acids. V shed 8 bases and J 4 bases; nucleotides not matched to a gene: 2. The CDR3 here is CASATSGETQYF. DNA for the CDR3: TGTGCCAGCGCGACTAGCGGAGAGACCCAGTACTTC.